Listed below are T cell receptor beta chains from one sample, sequenced in a study of breast tumors, draining lymph nodes, adjacent tissues. TCRdb processed the multiplex PCR reads anew with MiXCR; each CDR3 protein has one entry. The table includes 100,000 or so distinct CDR3 sequences, around 20% detected once. The source material was axillary lymph node tissue. The origin of the receptors is a female donor with breast cancer. Some clones in this sample may be carry-over from other donors' samples. Each CDR3 is given with its conserved first and last residue. The D gene is left open where the match is weak. A clone size is listed for some rows: how often the clone was seen (once, few, many), or a class if it is expanded.

D	V	J	size	CDR3	DNA
-	TRBV5-4	TRBJ2-5	-	CASSLQGGGETQYF	TGTGCCAGCAGCTTGCAGGGAGGGGGAGAGACCCAGTACTTC
-	TRBV10-3	TRBJ1-6	-	CAISEIRPDSPLHF	TGTGCCATCAGTGAAATCAGGCCGGATTCACCCCTCCACTTT
TRBD1	TRBV7-9	TRBJ2-7	many	CASSQEADRRNEQYF	TGTGCCAGCAGCCAGGAGGCGGACAGGAGGAACGAGCAGTACTTC
-	TRBV6-2/TRBV6-3	TRBJ1-2	many	CASSYSRGGRPANYGYTF	TGTGCCAGCAGTTACTCGAGGGGGGGGCGCCCCGCTAACTATGGCTACACCTTC
-	TRBV27	TRBJ1-6	once	CASSPGLAGQNEQFFGPGTSPLHF	-
-	TRBV27	TRBJ2-5	-	CASSFRGGGTQYF	TGTGCCAGCAGTTTCAGGGGGGGGGGGACCCAGTACTTC
-	TRBV2	TRBJ1-5	many	CASSPGPSDQPQHF	TGTGCCAGCAGTCCGGGCCCCTCGGATCAGCCCCAGCATTTT
TRBD2	TRBV5-1	TRBJ2-1	few	CASSLAGGRSSYNKQFF	TGCGCCAGCAGCTTGGCGGGAGGCCGGAGCTCCTACAATAAGCAGTTCTTC
TRBD2	TRBV13	TRBJ2-1	few	CASSSRWTSVYNEQFF	TGTGCCAGCAGCTCCCGGTGGACTAGCGTCTACAATGAGCAGTTCTTC
TRBD1	TRBV15	TRBJ1-2	many	CATSIGQGAYYGYTF	TGTGCCACCAGCATCGGACAGGGGGCCTACTATGGCTACACCTTC
-	TRBV12-3/TRBV12-4	TRBJ1-2	many	CASSLPGHYGYTF	TGTGCCAGCAGTTTGCCAGGACACTATGGCTACACCTTC
-	TRBV6-1	TRBJ2-7	many	CASSSPKMGRRIGYEQYF	TGTGCCAGCAGTAGCCCGAAAATGGGGCGCCGAATCGGGTACGAGCAGTACTTC
TRBD2	TRBV28	TRBJ2-7	-	CASRSPSGTQEQYF	TGTGCCAGCAGAAGTCCTAGCGGGACTCAGGAGCAGTACTTC